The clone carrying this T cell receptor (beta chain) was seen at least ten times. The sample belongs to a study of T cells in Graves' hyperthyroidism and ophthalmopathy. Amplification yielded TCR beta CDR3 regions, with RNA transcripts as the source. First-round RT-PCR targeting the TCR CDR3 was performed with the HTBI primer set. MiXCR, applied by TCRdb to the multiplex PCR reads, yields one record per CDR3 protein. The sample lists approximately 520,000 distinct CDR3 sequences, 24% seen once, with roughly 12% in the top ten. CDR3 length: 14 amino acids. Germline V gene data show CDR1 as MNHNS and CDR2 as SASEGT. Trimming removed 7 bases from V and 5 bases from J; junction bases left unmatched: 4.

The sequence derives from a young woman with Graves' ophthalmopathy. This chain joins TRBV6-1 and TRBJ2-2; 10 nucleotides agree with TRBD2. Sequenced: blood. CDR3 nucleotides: TGTGCCAGCACAGCGGGGGGGCCAACCGGGGAGCTGTTTTTT. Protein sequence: CASTAGGPTGELFF.